Only one count was recorded for the clone carrying this T cell receptor (beta chain). Trimming stripped 1 base from V and 2 bases from J, with 20 bases between. In germline, CDR1 is LGHNA, CDR2 YNFKEQ. The CDR3 contains 18 residues. These data originate in a study of cytomegalovirus exposure and HLA in healthy donors. On the study more broadly: Later, an analysis reported that the 95 to 150 validation repertoires had used the same platform as the roughly 700 first-cohort repertoires.

This table comes from immunoSEQ multiplex PCR, and its TCRdb copy is limited to in-frame clones, with some not included. The sample lists 200,000 to 250,000 clones, roughly 80% occurring once. The chain combines TRBV4-2 with TRBJ1-1, with D possibly matching TRBD1 (6 bases). This receptor was identified in a woman aged 18-29 years in good health and CMV-seronegative. Sequencing was carried out using PBMCs. CDR3 residues: CASSQGAGAGSPNTEAFF. The CDR3 DNA reads TGTGCCAGCAGCCAAGGGGCGGGGGCAGGGTCGCCAAACACTGAAGCTTTCTTT.